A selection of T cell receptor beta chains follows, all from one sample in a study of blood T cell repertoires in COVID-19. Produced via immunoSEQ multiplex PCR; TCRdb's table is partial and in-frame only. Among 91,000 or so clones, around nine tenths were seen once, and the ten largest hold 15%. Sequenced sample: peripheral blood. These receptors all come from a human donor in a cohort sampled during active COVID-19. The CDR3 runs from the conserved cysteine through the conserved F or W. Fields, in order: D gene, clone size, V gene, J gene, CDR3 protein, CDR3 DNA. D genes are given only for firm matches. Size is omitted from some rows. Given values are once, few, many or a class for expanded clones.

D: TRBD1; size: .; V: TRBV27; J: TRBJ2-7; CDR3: CASSRDRGKITYEQYF; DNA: TGTGCCAGCAGTCGGGACAGGGGGAAAATTACCTACGAGCAGTACTTC
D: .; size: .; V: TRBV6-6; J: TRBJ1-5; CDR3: CASSYVQGGNQPQHF; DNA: TGTGCCAGCAGTTACGTGCAGGGCGGCAATCAGCCCCAGCATTTT
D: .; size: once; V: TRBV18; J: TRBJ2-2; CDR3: CASSPRSSTGELFF; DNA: TGTGCCAGCTCACCACGGAGCTCCACCGGGGAGCTGTTTTTT
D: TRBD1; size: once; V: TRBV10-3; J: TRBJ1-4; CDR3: CAISERQGGNEKLFF; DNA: TGTGCCATCAGTGAGCGTCAGGGGGGTAATGAAAAACTGTTTTTT
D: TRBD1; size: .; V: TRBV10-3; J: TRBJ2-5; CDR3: CATVPQGRQETQYF; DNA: TGTGCCACGGTCCCACAGGGGCGGCAAGAGACCCAGTACTTC
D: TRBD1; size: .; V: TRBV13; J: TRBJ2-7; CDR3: CASSQGRGQGFYEQYF; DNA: TGTGCCAGCAGCCAGGGCCGAGGACAGGGATTCTACGAGCAGTACTTC
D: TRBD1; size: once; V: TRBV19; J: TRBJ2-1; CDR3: CASSMAQGARNEQFF; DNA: TGTGCCAGTAGTATGGCACAGGGGGCGCGGAATGAGCAGTTCTTC
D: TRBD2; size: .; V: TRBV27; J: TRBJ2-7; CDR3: CASSGKGLAGEGQYF; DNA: TGTGCCAGCAGTGGGAAGGGACTAGCGGGAGAAGGGCAGTACTTC
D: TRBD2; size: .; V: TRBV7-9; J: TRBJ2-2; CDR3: CASSPLAGGNTGELFF; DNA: TGTGCCAGCAGCCCCCTGGCGGGGGGGAACACCGGGGAGCTGTTTTTT
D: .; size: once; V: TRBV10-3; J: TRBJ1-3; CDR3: CAITPSGNTIYF; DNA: TGTGCCATCACCCCATCTGGAAACACCATATATTTT
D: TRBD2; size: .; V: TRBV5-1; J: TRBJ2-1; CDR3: CASSVGLAGETYSYNEQFF; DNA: TGCGCCAGCAGCGTGGGACTAGCGGGAGAGACTTACTCCTACAATGAGCAGTTCTTC
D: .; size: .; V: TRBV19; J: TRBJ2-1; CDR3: CASTGYNEQFF; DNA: TGTGCCAGTACGGGCTACAATGAGCAGTTCTTC
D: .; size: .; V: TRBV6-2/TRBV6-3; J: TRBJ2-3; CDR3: CASSRVDTQYF; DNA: TGTGCCAGCAGTAGAGTAGATACGCAGTATTTT
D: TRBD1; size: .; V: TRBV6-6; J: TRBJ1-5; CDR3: CASSYSRTGGFQPQHF; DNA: TGTGCCAGCAGTTACTCACGGACAGGGGGGTTTCAGCCCCAGCATTTT
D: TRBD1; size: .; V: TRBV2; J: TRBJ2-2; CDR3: CASVPGQLNTGELFF; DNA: TGTGCCAGCGTTCCGGGACAGTTGAACACCGGGGAGCTGTTTTTT
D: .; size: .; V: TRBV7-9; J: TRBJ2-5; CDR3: CASSSPTVQETQYF; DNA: TGTGCCAGCAGTTCCCCCACTGTTCAAGAGACCCAGTACTTC
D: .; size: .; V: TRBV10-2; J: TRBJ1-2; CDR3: CASCPTQGRDGYTF; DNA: TGCGCCAGCTGTCCGACACAGGGTCGTGATGGCTACACCTTC
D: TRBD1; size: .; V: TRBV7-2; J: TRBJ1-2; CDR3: CASSFGDRVRGYTF; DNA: TGTGCCAGCAGCTTTGGTGACAGGGTGAGGGGCTACACCTTC
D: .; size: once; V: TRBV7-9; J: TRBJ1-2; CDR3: CASSPRGIANYGYTF; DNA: TGTGCCAGCAGCCCCCGGGGAATAGCTAACTATGGCTACACCTTC
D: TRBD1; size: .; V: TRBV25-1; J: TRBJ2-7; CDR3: CASSESPGGYEQYF; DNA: TGTGCCAGCAGTGAATCCCCAGGGGGCTACGAGCAGTACTTC
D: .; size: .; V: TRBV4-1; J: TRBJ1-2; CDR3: CASSPNAGGAGASYTF; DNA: TGCGCCAGCAGCCCAAATGCCGGTGGGGCAGGAGCTAGCTACACCTTC
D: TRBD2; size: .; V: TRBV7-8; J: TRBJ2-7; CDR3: CASSLRSGTSPYEQYF; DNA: TGTGCCAGCAGCTTACGGAGCGGGACCAGTCCCTACGAGCAGTACTTC
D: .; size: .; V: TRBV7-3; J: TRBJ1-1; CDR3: CASSSARGTEAFF; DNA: TGTGCCAGCAGCTCTGCGCGGGGCACTGAAGCTTTCTTT
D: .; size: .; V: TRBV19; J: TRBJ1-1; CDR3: CASSIDWGDTEAFF; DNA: TGTGCCAGTAGTATAGATTGGGGGGACACTGAAGCTTTCTTT
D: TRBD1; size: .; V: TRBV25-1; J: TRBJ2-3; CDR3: CASSETGGRSDTQYF; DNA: TGTGCCAGCAGTGAAACAGGGGGCAGGTCAGATACGCAGTATTTT
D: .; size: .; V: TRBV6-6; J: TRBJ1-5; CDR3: CASSPGDWSNQPQHF; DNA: TGTGCCAGCAGTCCAGGGGATTGGAGCAATCAGCCCCAGCATTTT
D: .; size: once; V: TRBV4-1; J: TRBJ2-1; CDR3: CASSQDRVFYNEQFF; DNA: TGCGCCAGCAGCCAAGACAGGGTGTTCTACAATGAGCAGTTCTTC
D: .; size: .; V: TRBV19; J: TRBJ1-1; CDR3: CASSRTALNTEAFF; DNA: TGTGCCAGTAGCCGGACAGCCTTGAACACTGAAGCTTTCTTT
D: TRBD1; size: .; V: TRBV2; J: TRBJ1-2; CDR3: CASRGLQGNYGYTF; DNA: TGTGCCAGCAGGGGGTTACAGGGGAACTATGGCTACACCTTC
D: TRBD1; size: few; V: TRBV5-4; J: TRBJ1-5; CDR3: CASSFSPDRGNQPQHF; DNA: TGTGCCAGCAGCTTCTCTCCAGACAGGGGAAATCAGCCCCAGCATTTT
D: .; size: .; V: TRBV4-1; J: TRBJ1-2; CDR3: CASSQGGGTNYGYTF; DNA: TGCGCCAGCAGCCAAGGCGGGGGGACTAACTATGGCTACACCTTC
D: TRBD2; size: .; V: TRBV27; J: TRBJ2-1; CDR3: CASSPGRWTSGRADEQFF; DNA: TGTGCCAGCAGTCCAGGCCGTTGGACTAGCGGGAGGGCGGATGAGCAGTTCTTC